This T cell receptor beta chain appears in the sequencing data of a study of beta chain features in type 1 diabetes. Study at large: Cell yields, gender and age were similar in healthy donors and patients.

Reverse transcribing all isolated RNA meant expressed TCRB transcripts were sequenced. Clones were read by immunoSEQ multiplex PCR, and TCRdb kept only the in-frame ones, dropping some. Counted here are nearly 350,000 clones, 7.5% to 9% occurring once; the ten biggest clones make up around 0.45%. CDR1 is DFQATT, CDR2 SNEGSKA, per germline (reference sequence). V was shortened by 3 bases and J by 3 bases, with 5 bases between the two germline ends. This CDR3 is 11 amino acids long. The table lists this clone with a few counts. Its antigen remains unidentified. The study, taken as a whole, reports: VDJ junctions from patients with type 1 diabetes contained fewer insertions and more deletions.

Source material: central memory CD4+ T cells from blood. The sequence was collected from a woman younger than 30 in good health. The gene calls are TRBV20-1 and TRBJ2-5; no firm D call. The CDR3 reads CSASREETQYF. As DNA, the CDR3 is TGCAGTGCTAGTAGAGAAGAGACCCAGTACTTC.